The 6 T cell receptor beta chains below come from one sample, sequenced in a study of shared clonotypes between healthy human individuals. The assay was immunoSEQ multiplex PCR, and TCRdb's table has in-frame clones only and misses some. The table records some 2,100,000 clones, more than 90% of them present only once. The sequenced material came from naive CD4+ T cells sorted from blood. Specified subset: CD45RA+ positively selected. The source is a man younger than 30 in good health.

As to this clone: This same CDR3 is encoded by further DNA sequences in the sample. V usage is TRBV28 and J usage is TRBJ2-3, with TRBD2 matching 9 bases. Unmatched junction bases numbered 7, after V lost 5 bases and J lost 4 bases. This CDR3 comprises 15 residues. Germline CDR1 reads MDHEN; CDR2 reads SYDVKM. Here the CDR3 reads CASSPRGGRPDTQYF. CDR3 in DNA: TGTGCCAGCAGTCCGCGGGGGGGCCGCCCAGATACGCAGTATTTT.

This chain uses TRBV29-1 with TRBJ1-1, with D perhaps TRBD1 (5 bases). CDR3 length: 15 amino acids. Trimming removed 5 bases at V and 1 base at J, with 17 bases between. Germline V gene data show CDR1 as SQVTM and CDR2 as ANQGSEA. This chain's CDR3 is CSVRDSWGKNTEAFF. The DNA for the CDR3 is TGCAGCGTTCGCGACTCGTGGGGGAAGAACACTGAAGCTTTCTTT.

The chain employs TRBV6-6 and TRBJ2-1, with 8 nucleotides matching TRBD1. Germline CDR1 reads MNHNY; CDR2 reads SVGAGI (reference sequence). V was pared by 5 bases and J by 0 bases, with 3 bases of the junction left unmatched. The CDR3 extends over 15 amino acids. CDR3 region: CASSRDRSSYNEQFF. CDR3 coding DNA: TGTGCCAGCAGTAGGGACAGGAGCTCCTACAATGAGCAGTTCTTC.

As regards this clone: Other DNA sequences from this sample encode an identical CDR3 as well. CDR3 amino acids: CAISEGGAGYEQYF. The CDR3 DNA is TGTGCCATCAGTGAAGGAGGGGCGGGTTACGAGCAGTACTTC. The chain joins TRBV10-3 to TRBJ2-7; perhaps TRBD2 as D (6 bases). CDR1 ENHRY and CDR2 SYGVKD come from the germline V gene. The CDR3 loop spans 14 amino acids. The germline V and J ends were trimmed by 3 bases and 4 bases, with 13 bases remaining between them.

The chain uses TRBV6-5 and TRBJ2-7; D may be TRBD1 (6 bases). The CDR3 extends over 13 amino acids. V was pared by 5 bases and J by 4 bases, with 12 bases between. CDR1 MNHEY and CDR2 SVGAGI come from the germline V gene. The CDR3 loop is CASSPRDTYEQYF. The CDR3 DNA is TGTGCCAGCAGTCCCCGGGACACTTACGAGCAGTACTTC.

This chain uses TRBV6-5 with TRBJ1-1; the D is unclear. The ends were cut back, 5 bases at V and 0 bases at J, with 7 bases in the middle. The CDR3 sequence is 13 residues long. Germline V gene data show CDR1 as MNHEY and CDR2 as SVGAGI. The CDR3 DNA reads TGTGCCAGCAGTCGATCGGTGAACACTGAAGCTTTCTTT. Amino acids: CASSRSVNTEAFF.